The present T cell receptor (beta chain) was sequenced within a study of blood T cell repertoires in COVID-19. The CDR3 has 14 residues. From germline, CDR1 is SEHNR and CDR2 FQNEAQ (reference sequence). Trimming pared 5 bases from V and 8 bases from J, leaving 18 bases between. Source study methods: Reference gene primer amplification yielded estimated nucleated cell counts. Here immunoSEQ multiplex PCR was the method, and the copy in TCRdb shows in-frame clones only, minus some. The D gene and trimming were derived from the DNA, and the V and J assignments and clone size from that table. This sample has about 300,000 clones, with more than 70% found just once.

Material: peripheral blood. The chain links TRBV7-9 to TRBJ1-2; D is unresolved. The receptor's source is a woman between 25 and 40 years old who had recovered from COVID-19. CDR3 DNA sequence: TGTGCCAGCAGCCACCCGGTATGGTCCTGGGGCTACACCTTC. Protein sequence: CASSHPVWSWGYTF.